The entry that follows covers one TCR beta chain sequence. The antigen is undetermined. The sort gate was single viable CD3+CD4+CD8-CD45RO+ cells for memory CD4+ T cells. The sample comes from a study of memory CD4+ T cells and cytomegalovirus serostatus. Overall study findings and caveats: Suggested: most of the CMV-linked TCR signature lies in CD4+ memory cells.

The protocol was immunoSEQ multiplex PCR, while the TCRdb copy is restricted to in-frame clones and leaves out a portion. The sample has some 65,000 clones, around 80% seen once. The CDR3 is made up of 18 amino acids. Unmatched junction bases numbered 25, after V lost 8 bases and J lost 7 bases. The germline CDR1 and CDR2 sequences are SNHLY and FYNNEI. V usage is TRBV2 and J usage is TRBJ1-1; 7 bases line up with TRBD1. The clonotype was recovered from an adult in good health and CMV-seronegative. Some clones in this sample may be carry-over from other donors' samples. The specimen was memory CD4+ T cells from blood. The chain's CDR3 is CASRLPRDSWVSVDEAFF. In DNA, the CDR3 is TGTGCCAGCCGACTGCCCCGGGACAGCTGGGTGTCGGTGGATGAAGCTTTCTTT.